This passage covers 16 T cell receptor beta chains from one sample sequenced in a study of Graves' ophthalmopathy and Graves' hyperthyroidism. The sequenced template was RNA, covering the TCR beta CDR3 region. An initial RT-PCR round employing HTBI primers preceded a second-round multiplex PCR. TCRdb independently ran MiXCR on the multiplex PCR reads; one entry per CDR3 protein. Here the sample spans some 1.1 million distinct CDR3 sequences, around a third being singletons. What was sequenced was peripheral blood or thyroid tissue (not recorded which). These TCRs come from an adult man with Graves' hyperthyroidism.

The rearrangement joins TRBV6-9 to TRBJ2-7; 8 nucleotides line up with TRBD1. Looked up from germline, CDR1 is MNHGY and CDR2 is SVAAGI. V lost 8 bases and J lost 0; bases outside the gene matches: 9. The CDR3 sequence is 15 residues long. As DNA, the CDR3 is TGTGCCAGCGCCCGAAGAACAGGGGGCTCCTACGAGCAGTACTTC. Protein product: CASARRTGGSYEQYF.

J is TRBJ1-4 and V is TRBV6-1; no definite D call. CDR1 and CDR2 (germline): MNHNS, SASEGT. Trimming took off 7 bases at V and 0 bases at J, with 12 bases between the two ends. The CDR3 is made up of 15 amino acids. The chain's CDR3 is CASILTPTTNEKLFF. CDR3 nucleotides: TGTGCCAGCATCTTGACACCTACAACTAATGAAAAACTGTTTTTT.

J is TRBJ1-6 and V is TRBV28; D ambiguous. Germline assignment: CDR1 MDHEN and CDR2 SYDVKM. Deletions cut 5 bases from V and 5 bases from J, with 7 bases between. The CDR3 covers 13 residues. The CDR3 DNA reads TGTGCCAGCAGTGAACAGAATAATTCACCCCTCCACTTT. It encodes CASSEQNNSPLHF.

The CDR3 sequence is CSARLAGFIDTQYF. The CDR3 region has the DNA TGCAGCGCCCGCCTAGCGGGATTCATAGATACGCAGTATTTT. The chain joins TRBV29-1 to TRBJ2-3; the match to TRBD2 covers 9 bases. This CDR3 has 14 amino acids. Unmatched junction bases numbered 10, after V lost 7 bases and J lost 5 bases. Germline V lookup: CDR1 SQVTM, CDR2 ANQGSEA.

With respect to this clonotype: One junction end does not reproduce the germline sequence, and a read error may be involved. The gene calls are TRBV9 and TRBJ2-2; D is possibly TRBD2 (6 bases). The CDR3 is made up of 15 amino acids. CDR1 is SGDLS and CDR2 is YYNGEE in the germline V gene. The CDR3 region is CASSVADYRAGELLF. In nucleotides, the CDR3 is TGTGCCAGCAGCGTTGCGGACTACCGGGCCGGGGAGCTGCTTTTT.

The chain is built from TRBV9 and TRBJ2-7, with 12 bases aligning to TRBD2. The CDR3 spans 16 residues. CDR1 and CDR2 from the germline V gene are SGDLS and YYNGEE. V was clipped by 2 bases and J by 4 bases; unmatched bases: 7. CDR3: CASSVQGLAGLYEQYF. CDR3 nucleotide sequence: TGTGCCAGCAGCGTTCAGGGACTAGCGGGTCTATACGAGCAGTACTTC.

The chain carries TRBV29-1 and TRBJ2-7; 8 bases fit TRBD1. The CDR3 consists of 14 residues. Germline CDR1 reads SQVTM; CDR2 reads ANQGSEA. V gave up 8 bases and J gave up 2 bases; unmatched junction bases: 11. CDR3 nucleotides: TGCAGCAGTGAAGCCGGGACAGGCACCTACGAGCAGTACTTC. Protein: CSSEAGTGTYEQYF.

Of note for this clonotype: The junction departs from the called germline gene at one end, perhaps through a read error. This chain joins TRBV7-2 and TRBJ2-7, with 11 bases that match TRBD2. Germline lookup yields CDR1 SGHTA and CDR2 FQGNSA. This CDR3 comprises 14 residues. As DNA, the CDR3 is TGTGCCGGCAGCCAGACTAGCGGGATCTACGAGCAGTACTTC. The encoded protein is CAGSQTSGIYEQYF.

V usage is TRBV4-2 and J usage is TRBJ2-7; D is perhaps TRBD2 (6 bases). Germline CDR1 and CDR2: LGHNA and YNFKEQ. V dropped 3 bases and J dropped 2 bases, with 17 bases sitting between them. The CDR3 is 16 amino acids. The DNA for the CDR3 is TGTGCCAGCAGCCAGGCCGGTAGACTAGGGGCCTACGAGCAGTACTTC. Protein: CASSQAGRLGAYEQYF.

The rearrangement uses TRBV29-1 and TRBJ1-1; no definite D call. This CDR3 has 12 amino acids. The V end lost 2 bases, the J end lost 3 bases, and 7 bases lay between the germline ends. CDR1 and CDR2 (germline): SQVTM, ANQGSEA. The CDR3 region has the DNA TGCAGCGTTGAACAGGCTGACACTGAAGCTTTCTTT. It yields the protein CSVEQADTEAFF.

The chain links TRBV27 to TRBJ2-5, with TRBD1 as a possible D gene (5 bases). This CDR3 is built from 14 residues. V lost 6 bases and J 5 bases, leaving 16 bases between the germline ends. CDR1 MNHEY and CDR2 SMNVEV come from the germline V gene (reference sequence). This CDR3 is CASSRLRVAETQYF. The CDR3 region has the DNA TGTGCCAGCAGCCGACTCAGGGTGGCGGAGACCCAGTACTTC.

This clonotype was recorded many times. DNA for the CDR3: TGCAGTGCCCGGGGCCCATGGGATCAGCCCCAGCATTTT. Translated: CSARGPWDQPQHF. The V call is TRBV20-1, the J call TRBJ1-5; TRBD1 might be the D (5 bases). Deletions cut 6 bases from V and 5 bases from J, with 14 bases between. Germline V gene lookup returns CDR1 DFQATT and CDR2 SNEGSKA (reference sequence). This CDR3 contains 13 residues.

In this sample, this clonotype turned up a few times. The chain couples TRBV7-8 to TRBJ2-7, with D perhaps being TRBD1 or TRBD2 (5 bases each). V gave up 5 bases and J gave up 3 bases, with 20 bases separating them. The CDR3 spans 16 residues. Germline CDR1 reads SGHVS; CDR2 reads FQNEAQ. CDR3 residues: CASSHPGAVVGYEQYF. The CDR3 DNA is TGTGCCAGCAGCCACCCCGGGGCAGTAGTTGGCTACGAGCAGTACTTC.

The table lists this clonotype with a few counts. The genes are TRBV29-1 and TRBJ2-7; a weak D match, TRBD2 (5 bases). This CDR3 region has 12 residues. The germline V gene has CDR1 SQVTM and CDR2 ANQGSEA. The V end lost 4 bases, the J end lost 3 bases, and 10 bases lay between the germline ends. In nucleotides, the CDR3 is TGCAGCGTTGGATTGGGGAGCTACGAGCAGTACTTC. This codes for CSVGLGSYEQYF.

The V call is TRBV11-2, the J call TRBJ2-5; D is unresolved. V was clipped by 3 bases and J by 5 bases, with 7 bases between them. Germline V CDR1 and CDR2: SGHAT, FQNNGV. The CDR3 is 12 amino acids. CDR3 sequence reads: CASSFAMETQYF. CDR3 DNA sequence: TGTGCCAGCAGCTTCGCGATGGAGACCCAGTACTTC.

Regarding this clonotype: Compared with germline, one end of the junction differs, possibly owing to a read error. The chain employs TRBV7-9 and TRBJ1-2, with D possibly matching TRBD1 (6 bases). Germline CDR1 and CDR2: SEHNR and FQNEAQ (reference sequence). The CDR3 is 16 residues long. This chain's CDR3 is CASSQEGAVLGGGYTF. CDR3 sequence (DNA): TGCGCCAGCAGCCAAGAAGGGGCAGTCTTAGGGGGTGGCTACACCTTC.